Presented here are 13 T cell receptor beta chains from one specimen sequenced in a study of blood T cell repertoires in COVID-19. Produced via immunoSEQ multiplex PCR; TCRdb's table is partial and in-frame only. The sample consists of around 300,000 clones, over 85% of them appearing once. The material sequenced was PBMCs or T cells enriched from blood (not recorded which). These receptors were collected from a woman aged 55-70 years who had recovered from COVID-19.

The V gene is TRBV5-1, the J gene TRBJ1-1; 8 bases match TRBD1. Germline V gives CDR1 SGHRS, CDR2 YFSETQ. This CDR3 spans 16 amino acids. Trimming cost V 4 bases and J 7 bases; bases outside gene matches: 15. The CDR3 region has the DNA TGCGCCAGCAGCATAAATCAACCGGGACAGGTTTATGAAGCTTTCTTT. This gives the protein CASSINQPGQVYEAFF.

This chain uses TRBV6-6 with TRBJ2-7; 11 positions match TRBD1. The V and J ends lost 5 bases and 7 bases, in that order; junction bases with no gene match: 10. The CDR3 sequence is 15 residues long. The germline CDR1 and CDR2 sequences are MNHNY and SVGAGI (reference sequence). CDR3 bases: TGTGCCAGCAGTGGTCGGACAGGGGGCGCGTTTGAGCAGTACTTC. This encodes CASSGRTGGAFEQYF.

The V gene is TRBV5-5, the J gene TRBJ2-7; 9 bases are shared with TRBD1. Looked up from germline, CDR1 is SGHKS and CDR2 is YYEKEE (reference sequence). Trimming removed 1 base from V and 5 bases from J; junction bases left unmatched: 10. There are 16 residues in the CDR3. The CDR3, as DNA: TGTGCCAGCAGCTTGTCTCGGGGCAGGACAGGGGACGAGCAGTACTTC. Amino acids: CASSLSRGRTGDEQYF.

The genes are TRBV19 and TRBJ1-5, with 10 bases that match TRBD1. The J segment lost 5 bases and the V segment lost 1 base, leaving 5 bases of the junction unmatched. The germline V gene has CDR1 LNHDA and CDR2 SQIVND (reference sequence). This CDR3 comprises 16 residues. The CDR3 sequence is CASSIGGDRGYQPQHF. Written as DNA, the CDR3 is TGTGCCAGTAGTATAGGAGGGGACAGGGGCTATCAGCCCCAGCATTTT.

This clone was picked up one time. The CDR3 sequence: CASSLGTGVREAFF. The CDR3 bases are TGCGCCAGCAGCCTCGGGACAGGGGTAAGGGAGGCTTTCTTT. The rearrangement joins TRBV5-1 to TRBJ1-1, with 10 bases aligning to TRBD1. Germline trimming cut 4 bases from V and 11 bases from J; bases unmatched to any gene: 11. Looked up from germline, CDR1 is SGHRS and CDR2 is YFSETQ. CDR3 length: 14 residues.

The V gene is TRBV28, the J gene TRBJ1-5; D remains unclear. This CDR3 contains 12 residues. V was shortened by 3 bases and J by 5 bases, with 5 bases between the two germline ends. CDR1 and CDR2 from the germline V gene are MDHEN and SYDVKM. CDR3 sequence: CASSFLDQPQHF. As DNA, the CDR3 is TGTGCCAGCAGTTTCCTTGATCAGCCCCAGCATTTT. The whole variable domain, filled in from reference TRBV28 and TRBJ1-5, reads DVKVTQSSRYLVKRTGEKVFLECVQDMDHENMFWYRQDPGLGLRLIYFSYDVKMKEKGDIPEGYSVSREKKERFSLILESASTNQTSMYLCASSFLDQPQHFGDGTRLSIL.

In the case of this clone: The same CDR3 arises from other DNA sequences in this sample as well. CDR3 region: CASSERRNTEAFF. CDR3 coding DNA: TGTGCCAGCAGTGAACGGAGGAACACTGAAGCTTTCTTT. This chain uses TRBV2 with TRBJ1-1; D ambiguous. The germline gives CDR1 SNHLY, CDR2 FYNNEI. V shed 2 bases and J shed 1 base, with 5 bases lying between them. There are 13 residues in the CDR3.

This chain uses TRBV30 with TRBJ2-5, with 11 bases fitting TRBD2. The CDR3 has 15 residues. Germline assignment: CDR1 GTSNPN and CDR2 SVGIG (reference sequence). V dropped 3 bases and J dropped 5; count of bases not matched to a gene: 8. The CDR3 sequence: CAWRIAGGLIETQYF. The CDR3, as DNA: TGTGCCTGGAGAATAGCGGGGGGGCTCATTGAGACCCAGTACTTC.

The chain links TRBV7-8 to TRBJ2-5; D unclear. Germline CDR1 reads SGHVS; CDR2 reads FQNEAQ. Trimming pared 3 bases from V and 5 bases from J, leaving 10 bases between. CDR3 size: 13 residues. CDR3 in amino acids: CASSLARTETQYF. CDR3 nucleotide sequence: TGTGCCAGCAGCTTGGCCAGAACGGAGACCCAGTACTTC.

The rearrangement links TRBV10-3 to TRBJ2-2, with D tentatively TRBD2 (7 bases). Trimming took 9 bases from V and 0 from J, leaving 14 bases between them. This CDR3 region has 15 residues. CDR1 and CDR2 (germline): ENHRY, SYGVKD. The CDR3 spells CAIGGGASNTGELFF. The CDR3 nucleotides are TGTGCCATAGGGGGAGGGGCGTCGAACACCGGGGAGCTGTTTTTT.

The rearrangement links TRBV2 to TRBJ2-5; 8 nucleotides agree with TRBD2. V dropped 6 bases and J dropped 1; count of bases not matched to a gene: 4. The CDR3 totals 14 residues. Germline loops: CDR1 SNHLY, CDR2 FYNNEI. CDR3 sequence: CASSGTSSQETQYF. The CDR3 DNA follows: TGTGCCAGCAGCGGGACTAGTTCCCAAGAGACCCAGTACTTC.

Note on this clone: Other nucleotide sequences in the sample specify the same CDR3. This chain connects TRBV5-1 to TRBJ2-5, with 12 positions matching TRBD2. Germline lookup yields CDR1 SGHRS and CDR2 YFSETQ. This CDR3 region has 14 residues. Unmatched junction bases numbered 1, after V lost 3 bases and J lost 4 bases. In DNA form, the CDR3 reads TGCGCCAGCAGCTCGGGACTAGCGGGAGAGACCCAGTACTTC. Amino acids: CASSSGLAGETQYF.

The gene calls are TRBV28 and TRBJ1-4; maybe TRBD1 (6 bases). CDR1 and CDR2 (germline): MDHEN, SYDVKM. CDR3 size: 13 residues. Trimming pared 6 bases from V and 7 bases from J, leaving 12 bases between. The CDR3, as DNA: TGTGCCAGCAGCGGGGGGGCAGGTGAAAAACTGTTTTTT. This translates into CASSGGAGEKLFF.